These T cell receptor beta chains were read from a single sample in a study of control samples from healthy donors and cancer patients. Sequenced by immunoSEQ multiplex PCR; TCRdb stores in-frame clones only, minus some. The sample comprises 160,000 or so clones, around 95% of which are singletons, and about 8.5% rests with the top ten. The sequencing sample was made of blood. These receptors all stem from a woman aged 40 to 49 in good health. The CDR3 runs from the conserved cysteine through the conserved F or W. Fields, in order: J gene, clone size, V gene, D gene, CDR3 DNA, CDR3 protein. The D gene is left open where the match is weak. Clone size is not always given. Where it is, it says once, few, many or a class for expanded clones.

>TRBJ2-7|few|TRBV5-4|.
TGTGCCAGCAGCTTGGTGGGGGCCGGCGAGCAGTACTTC
CASSLVGAGEQYF
>TRBJ1-4|.|TRBV5-1|TRBD1
TGCGCCGGCAGCCTGTCGGGGACAGGGGGAAATGAAAAACTGTTTTTT
CAGSLSGTGGNEKLFF
>TRBJ1-1|.|TRBV5-8|.
TGTGCCAGCAGCCTCCAACCAACAGGGAGGACTGAAGCTTTCTTT
CASSLQPTGRTEAFF
>TRBJ1-1|.|TRBV2|.
TGTGCCAGCAGTCTTAGGACAGAGAACACTGAAGCTTTCTTT
CASSLRTENTEAFF
>TRBJ1-3|.|TRBV6-5|TRBD1
TGTGCCAGCAGGGCGGACAGGGCCGGAAACACCATATATTTT
CASRADRAGNTIYF
>TRBJ2-1|.|TRBV7-2|TRBD2
TGTGCCAGCAGCTTTTTGACTAGCGGGGTTACCTACAATGAGCAGTTCTTC
CASSFLTSGVTYNEQFF
>TRBJ2-2|.|TRBV28|TRBD2
TGTGCCAGCAGTCAAAGACTAGCGGGGACCGGGGAGCTGTTTTTT
CASSQRLAGTGELFF
>TRBJ2-5|.|TRBV30|.
TGTGCCTGGAAACAGGATTACGAAGAGACCCAGTACTTC
CAWKQDYEETQYF
>TRBJ1-2|.|TRBV6-6|.
TGTGCCAGCAGTCACCTAGATAGCTATGGCTACACCTTC
CASSHLDSYGYTF
>TRBJ1-5|once|TRBV4-3|.
TGCGCCAGCAGCCAAAAACGTGGTCAGCCCCAGCATTTT
CASSQKRGQPQHF
>TRBJ2-1|.|TRBV28|TRBD2
TGTGCCAGCAGTTTACCGGGAGGGGCGCCCTACAATGAGCAGTTCTTC
CASSLPGGAPYNEQFF
>TRBJ1-5|.|TRBV20-1|.
TGCAGTGCTAGTAGAAGGATGCAGCCCCAGCATTTT
CSASRRMQPQHF
>TRBJ1-5|.|TRBV15|.
TGTGCCACCAGCAGAGATGTGCCAGGGAGTAGGATACAGCCCCAGCATTTT
CATSRDVPGSRIQPQHF
>TRBJ1-5|.|TRBV19|.
TGTGCCAGTACCAATAGCAGGATCGGGAGGCAGCCCCAGCATTTT
CASTNSRIGRQPQHF
>TRBJ2-1|.|TRBV7-2|.
TGTGCCAGCAGCCTAGTTGCGGGCAGGGAGCCGAACAATGAGCAGTTCTTC
CASSLVAGREPNNEQFF
>TRBJ2-2|.|TRBV24-1|TRBD2
TGTGCCACCAGTGATCCCATTCTAGCGGGAGGGCCGGTCACCGGGGAGCTGTTTTTT
CATSDPILAGGPVTGELFF
>TRBJ1-1|.|TRBV19|TRBD1
TGTGCCAGTAGTCTTACAGGGGGTACCACTGAAGCTTTCTTT
CASSLTGGTTEAFF
>TRBJ1-4|.|TRBV7-9|TRBD1
TGTGCCAGCATACGGGACAGGGCTAATGAAAAACTGTTTTTT
CASIRDRANEKLFF
>TRBJ2-1|.|TRBV6-6|.
TGTGCCAGCCAGGTGAGCTCCTACAATGAGCAGTTCTTC
CASQVSSYNEQFF